The subject of this entry is one TCR beta chain. As yet, its antigen is unknown. The sample comes from a study of T cell responses to AZD1222 COVID-19 vaccine. Study-level results: Clonal diversity was possibly underestimated; the donors were predominantly white British and more often female.

Germline V gene data show CDR1 as SQVTM and CDR2 as ANQGSEA. The V and J ends lost 6 bases and 5 bases, in that order; junction bases with no gene match: 10. CDR3 size: 14 residues. The method was immunoSEQ multiplex PCR; TCRdb's version includes in-frame clones alone and lacks a portion of them. The data hold more than 95,000 clones, with over 75% observed a single time. This chain joins TRBV29-1 and TRBJ1-2, with 9 positions matching TRBD1. The receptor's source is an adult in good health. The sample in question was peripheral blood, obtained on day 0 of AZD1222 vaccination. The CDR3 nucleotides read TGCAGCGTGAAGGGGACAGGGTACAATTATGGCTACACCTTC. Protein product: CSVKGTGYNYGYTF. Filled out from reference TRBV29-1 and TRBJ1-2, the complete variable domain reads SAVISQKPSRDICQRGTSLTIQCQVDSQVTMMFWYRQQPGQSLTLIATANQGSEATYESGFVIDKFPISRPNLTFSTLTVSNMSPEDSSIYLCSVKGTGYNYGYTFGSGTRLTVV.